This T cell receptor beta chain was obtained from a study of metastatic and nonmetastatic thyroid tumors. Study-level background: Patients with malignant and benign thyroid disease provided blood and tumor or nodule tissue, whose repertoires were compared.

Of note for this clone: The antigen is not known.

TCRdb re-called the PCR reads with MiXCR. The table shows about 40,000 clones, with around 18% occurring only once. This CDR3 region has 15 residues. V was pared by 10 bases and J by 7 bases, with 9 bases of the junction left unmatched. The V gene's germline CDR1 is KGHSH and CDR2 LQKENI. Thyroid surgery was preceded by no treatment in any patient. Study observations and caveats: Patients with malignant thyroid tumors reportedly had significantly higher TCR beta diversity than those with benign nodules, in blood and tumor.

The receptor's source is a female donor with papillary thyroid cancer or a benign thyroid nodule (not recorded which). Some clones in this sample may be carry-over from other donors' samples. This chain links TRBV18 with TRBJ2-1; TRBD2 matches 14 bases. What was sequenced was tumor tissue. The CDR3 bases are TGTGCCACCGCGGGACTAGCGGGAGTACGTAATGAGCAGTTCTTC. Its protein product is CATAGLAGVRNEQFF.